These 19 T cell receptor beta chains came from one sample sequenced in a study of blood T cell repertoires in COVID-19. Sequenced by immunoSEQ multiplex PCR; TCRdb stores in-frame clones only, minus some. This sample has 150,000 to 200,000 clones; roughly 82% occur once, and the top ten carry over 7.5%. Sequences were obtained from peripheral blood. These receptors originate from a woman in her 70s with acute or convalescent COVID-19.

The rearrangement uses TRBV3-1 (or the pseudogene TRBV3-2) and TRBJ1-3, with TRBD1 as a possible D gene (6 bases). Trimming took 0 bases from V and 0 from J, leaving 12 bases between them. This CDR3 region has 17 residues. Germline loops: CDR1 LGHDT, CDR2 YNNKEL (reference sequence). CDR3 bases: TGTGCCAGCAGCCAAGAACGTGCCAGGGGCTCTGGAAACACCATATATTTT. Translation: CASSQERARGSGNTIYF.

The rearrangement joins TRBV12-3 or TRBV12-4 to TRBJ2-5; the D gene is possibly TRBD1 (6 bases). This CDR3 spans 13 amino acids. V was shortened by 2 bases and J by 7 bases, with 11 bases between the two germline ends. The CDR3 is CASSLKGVGTQYF. The CDR3, as DNA: TGTGCCAGCAGTTTAAAGGGGGTTGGGACCCAGTACTTC.

This chain joins TRBV4-3 and TRBJ2-3; perhaps TRBD1 as D (5 bases). CDR1 and CDR2 (germline): LGHNA, YSLEER. The CDR3 has 16 residues. V was shortened by 3 bases and J by 2 bases, with 15 bases between the two germline ends. In DNA, the CDR3 is TGCGCCAGCAGCCATTCGGACACGACAATCACAGATACGCAGTATTTT. This encodes CASSHSDTTITDTQYF.

The rearrangement joins TRBV11-2 to TRBJ2-7; possibly TRBD1 for D (6 bases). CDR3 size: 14 residues. The germline V gene has CDR1 SGHAT and CDR2 FQNNGV. Trimming removed 2 bases from V and 6 bases from J, with 14 bases in between. CDR3 nucleotides: TGTGCCAGCAGCTTAATCAGGGGCCGGGGCGAGCAGTACTTC. Protein product: CASSLIRGRGEQYF.

The chain couples TRBV5-6 to TRBJ2-2, with 8 nucleotides matching TRBD2. The CDR3 totals 13 residues. CDR1 and CDR2 from the germline V gene are SGHDT and YYEEEE. J lost 2 bases, V lost 9 bases, and 3 bases had no gene match. The CDR3 is CATGGPNTGELFF. Here the CDR3 DNA reads TGTGCCACGGGGGGGCCCAACACCGGGGAGCTGTTTTTT. Drawing the rest from reference TRBV5-6 and TRBJ2-2, the complete variable domain is DAGVTQSPTHLIKTRGQQVTLRCSPKSGHDTVSWYQQALGQGPQFIFQYYEEEERQRGNFPDRFSGHQFPNYSSELNVNALLLGDSALYLCATGGPNTGELFFGEGSRLTVL.

This clone was recorded once. The chain recombines TRBV5-1 with TRBJ2-3; the D is unclear. V lost 6 bases and J lost 2, with 13 bases in between. This CDR3 has 14 residues. The germline V gene encodes CDR1 SGHRS and CDR2 YFSETQ. CDR3 nucleotide sequence: TGCGCCAGCATTTCAGGTCTGGCCACAGATACGCAGTATTTT. This encodes CASISGLATDTQYF.

The chain is built from TRBV12-3 or TRBV12-4 and TRBJ2-1; D ambiguous. The V end was cut by 6 bases, the J end by 6 bases, with 6 bases between. This CDR3 has 11 amino acids. In DNA form, the CDR3 reads TGTGCCAGCAGCTTCGGCAATGAGCAGTTCTTC. Residues: CASSFGNEQFF.

This clone showed up just once. The chain links TRBV4-2 to TRBJ1-5, with TRBD1 matching 7 bases. CDR1 and CDR2 from the germline V gene are LGHNA and YNFKEQ. The CDR3 extends over 15 amino acids. With V trimmed by 0 bases and J by 5 bases, 4 bases remained unmatched. CDR3 sequence (DNA): TGTGCCAGCAGCCAAGAGGCAGGGGGATATCAGCCCCAGCATTTT. Translated, it gives CASSQEAGGYQPQHF.

The CDR3 DNA is TGTGCCAGCTCACCCTCAGGGGCTGAAGCTTTCTTT. Translated, it gives CASSPSGAEAFF. The genes are TRBV18 and TRBJ1-1; TRBD1 is a possible D gene (6 bases). Deletions cut 3 bases from V and 6 bases from J, with 8 bases between. The CDR3 spans 12 residues. The germline CDR1 and CDR2 sequences are KGHSH and LQKENI.

This clone was counted only a few times. The chain carries TRBV19 and TRBJ1-1, with a weak D call TRBD1 (5 bases). Germline V gives CDR1 LNHDA, CDR2 SQIVND (reference sequence). This CDR3 region has 15 residues. Trimming took off 6 bases at V and 0 bases at J, with 14 bases between the two ends. In DNA form, the CDR3 reads TGTGCCAGTAGGGGGGGTGGGTTTCTGAACACTGAAGCTTTCTTT. The encoded protein is CASRGGGFLNTEAFF.

The gene calls are TRBV4-1 and TRBJ1-1, with a tentative D call TRBD1 (5 bases). Per the germline V gene, CDR1 is MGHRA and CDR2 is YSYEKL. The CDR3 extends over 14 amino acids. V lost 3 bases and J lost 7, with 15 bases in between. The CDR3 reads CASSHADSRHEAFF. DNA for the CDR3: TGCGCCAGCAGCCATGCAGACAGCAGGCATGAAGCTTTCTTT.

The chain has TRBV29-1 and TRBJ1-4, with 7 bases identical to TRBD1. Germline CDR1 reads SQVTM; CDR2 reads ANQGSEA. This CDR3 has 13 residues. The ends lost 7 bases at V and 3 bases at J; junction bases unmatched: 5. DNA of the CDR3: TGCAGCGCCAGGGGGGCCTCTAATGAAAAACTGTTTTTT. It specifies CSARGASNEKLFF.

J is TRBJ2-7 and V is TRBV27; TRBD1 matches 8 bases. CDR1 and CDR2 (germline): MNHEY, SMNVEV (reference sequence). This CDR3 contains 17 residues. After removal of 1 base from V and 3 bases from J, the junction contained 11 bases not matched to a gene. This chain's CDR3 is CASSLFGRQGTIYEQYF. The DNA of the CDR3 is TGTGCCAGCAGTTTATTCGGGCGACAGGGGACGATCTACGAGCAGTACTTC.

The rearrangement joins TRBV28 to TRBJ1-6; D unresolved. CDR3 length: 14 amino acids. Germline CDR1 MDHEN, CDR2 SYDVKM. V gave up 4 bases and J gave up 7 bases, with 11 bases separating them. The DNA for the CDR3 is TGTGCCAGCAGTTCCTACGCCGCGAATTCACCCCTCCACTTT. Its translation is CASSSYAANSPLHF.

The rearrangement joins TRBV4-1 to TRBJ2-2, with D hard to call. Germline CDR1 and CDR2: MGHRA and YSYEKL. The V end lost 2 bases, the J end lost 7 bases, and 14 bases lay between the germline ends. This CDR3 has 15 residues. The DNA of the CDR3 is TGCGCCAGCAGCCAACAAGAGAAACGTCTCGGGGAGCTGTTTTTT. Its translation: CASSQQEKRLGELFF.

The J gene is TRBJ1-5, the V gene TRBV5-8; unclear D gene. The V end lost 0 bases, the J end lost 5 bases, and 6 bases lay between the germline ends. The CDR3 consists of 13 residues. CDR1 is SGHTS and CDR2 is YDEGEE in the germline V gene. CDR3 loop: CASSLVQDQPQHF. CDR3 sequence (DNA): TGTGCCAGCAGCTTGGTTCAGGATCAGCCCCAGCATTTT.

As regards this clone: At one of its ends the junction is not consistent with the germline gene, which may arise from a read error. The V gene is TRBV2, the J gene TRBJ1-3; D is uncertain. Germline V gene sequence: CDR1 SNHLY, CDR2 FYNNEI. The CDR3 is 14 amino acids. In nucleotides, the CDR3 is TGTGCCAGCGTTCCCACAGAATCTGCAAACACCATATATTTT. Residues: CASVPTESANTIYF.

The chain employs TRBV6-6 and TRBJ1-2; 8 bases agree with TRBD1. Germline lookup yields CDR1 MNHNY and CDR2 SVGAGI (reference sequence). V lost 2 bases and J lost 2; bases outside the gene matches: 1. The CDR3 is made up of 14 amino acids. The CDR3 loop reads CASSYHRGNYGYTF. The CDR3, as DNA: TGTGCCAGCAGTTACCACAGGGGGAACTATGGCTACACCTTC.

This clone was seen a handful of times. This chain connects TRBV5-4 to TRBJ2-1; 10 nucleotides agree with TRBD1. V was clipped by 0 bases and J by 8 bases; unmatched bases: 8. This CDR3 region has 16 residues. Germline assignment: CDR1 SGHNT and CDR2 YYREEE (reference sequence). CDR3 bases: TGTGCCAGCAGCTTGGGACAGGGGGCGCTTTGGGATGAGCAGTTCTTC. Protein product: CASSLGQGALWDEQFF. Together with reference TRBV5-4 and TRBJ2-1, the CDR3 gives the full variable domain: ETGVTQSPTHLIKTRGQQVTLRCSSQSGHNTVSWYQQALGQGPQFIFQYYREEENGRGNFPPRFSGLQFPNYSSELNVNALELDDSALYLCASSLGQGALWDEQFFGPGTRLTVL.